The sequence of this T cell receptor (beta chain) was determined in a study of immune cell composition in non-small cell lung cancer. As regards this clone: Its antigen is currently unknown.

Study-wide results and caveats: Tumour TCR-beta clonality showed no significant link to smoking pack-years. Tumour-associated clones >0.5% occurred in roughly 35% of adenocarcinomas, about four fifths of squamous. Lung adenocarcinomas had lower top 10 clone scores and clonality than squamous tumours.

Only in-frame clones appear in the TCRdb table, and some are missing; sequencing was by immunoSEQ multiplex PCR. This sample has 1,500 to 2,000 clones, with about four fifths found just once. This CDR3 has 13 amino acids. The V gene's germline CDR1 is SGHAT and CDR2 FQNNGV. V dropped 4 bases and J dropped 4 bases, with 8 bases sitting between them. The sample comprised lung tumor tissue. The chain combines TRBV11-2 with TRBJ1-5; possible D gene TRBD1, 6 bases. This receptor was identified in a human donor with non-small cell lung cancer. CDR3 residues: CASSSDRNQPQHF. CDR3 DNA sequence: TGTGCCAGCAGCTCTGACAGGAATCAGCCCCAGCATTTT. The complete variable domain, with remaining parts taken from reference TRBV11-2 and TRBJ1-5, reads EAGVAQSPRYKIIEKRQSVAFWCNPISGHATLYWYQQILGQGPKLLIQFQNNGVVDDSQLPKDRFSAERLKGVDSTLKIQPAKLEDSAVYLCASSSDRNQPQHFGDGTRLSIL.